This entry lists 2 T cell receptor beta chains sequenced from one sample in a study of T cell repertoires in cytomegalovirus infection. Their cognate antigens are unknown. Each CDR3 protein is one row after TCRdb ran MiXCR on the reads. In the table there are a few hundred thousand distinct CDR3 sequences, roughly 43% of which are singletons. The starting material was cultured PBMCs, obtained from culture after CMV antigen stimulation. These receptors were collected from a human donor in good health (CMV status not recorded). Some clones in this sample may be carry-over from other donors' samples.

The genes are TRBV6-1 and TRBJ1-5, with D unclear. Trimming pared 1 base from V and 9 bases from J, leaving 10 bases between. This CDR3 comprises 13 residues. Germline CDR1 MNHNS, CDR2 SASEGT. The CDR3 here is CASSEERERPQHF. The CDR3 DNA sequence: TGTGCCAGCAGTGAAGAAAGGGAACGGCCCCAGCATTTT.

This rearrangement joins TRBV30 to TRBJ2-3, with D unresolved. The CDR3 totals 12 residues. Looked up from germline, CDR1 is GTSNPN and CDR2 is SVGIG (reference sequence). With 2 bases removed from V and 5 bases from J, the gap between germline ends came to 8 bases. CDR3 region: CAWSPTGDTQYF. The CDR3 nucleotides read TGTGCCTGGAGTCCCACGGGAGATACGCAGTATTTT.